The present T cell receptor beta chain was sequenced within a study of blood T cells in healthy people across ages. The use of a sample-barcoded 5' primer and a J-beta primer mix characterized a second PCR of about 6 to 12 cycles. TCRdb re-called the 5' RACE reads with MiXCR, one entry per CDR3 protein. The profile shows about 1.8 million distinct CDR3 sequences, about 50% of them singletons. Study-wide findings and caveats: TCR beta diversity correlated strongly with naive T cell percentage.

Ten milliliters of peripheral blood were drawn from each donor. For this clonotype: Its antigen is not identified.

The source is a woman in her thirties or forties in good health. Sequencing was performed on blood.

The CDR3 sequence is CATSRDGGDIQYF. The CDR3 region has the DNA TGTGCCACCAGCAGAGATGGGGGGGACATTCAGTACTTC. This chain connects TRBV15 to TRBJ2-4; 7 bases fit TRBD2. With V trimmed by 0 bases and J by 8 bases, 1 base remained unmatched. Per germline, CDR1 LNHNV and CDR2 YYDKDF (reference sequence). The CDR3 runs 13 residues. Drawing the rest from reference TRBV15 and TRBJ2-4, the complete variable domain is DAMVIQNPRYQVTQFGKPVTLSCSQTLNHNVMYWYQQKSSQAPKLLFHYYDKDFNNEADTPDNFQSRRPNTSFCFLDIRSPGLGDTAMYLCATSRDGGDIQYFGAGTRLSVL.